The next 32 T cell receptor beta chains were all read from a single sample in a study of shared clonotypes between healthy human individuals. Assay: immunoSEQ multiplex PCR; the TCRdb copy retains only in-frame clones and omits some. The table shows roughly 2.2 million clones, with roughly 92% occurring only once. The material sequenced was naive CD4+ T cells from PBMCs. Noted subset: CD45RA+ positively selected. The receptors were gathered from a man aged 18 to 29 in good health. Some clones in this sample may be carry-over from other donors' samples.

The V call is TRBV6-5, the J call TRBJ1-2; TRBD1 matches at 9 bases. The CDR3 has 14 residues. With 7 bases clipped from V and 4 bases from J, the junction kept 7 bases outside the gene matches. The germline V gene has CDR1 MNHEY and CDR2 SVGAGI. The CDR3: CASITGTGTYGYTF. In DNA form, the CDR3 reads TGTGCCAGCATTACCGGGACAGGGACCTATGGCTACACCTTC.

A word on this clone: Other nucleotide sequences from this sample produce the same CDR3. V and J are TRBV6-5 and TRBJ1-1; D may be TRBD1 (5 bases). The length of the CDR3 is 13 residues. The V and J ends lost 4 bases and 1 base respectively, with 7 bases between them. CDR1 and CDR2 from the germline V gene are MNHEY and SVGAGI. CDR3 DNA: TGTGCCAGCAGTTGGGGCACGAACACTGAAGCTTTCTTT. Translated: CASSWGTNTEAFF.

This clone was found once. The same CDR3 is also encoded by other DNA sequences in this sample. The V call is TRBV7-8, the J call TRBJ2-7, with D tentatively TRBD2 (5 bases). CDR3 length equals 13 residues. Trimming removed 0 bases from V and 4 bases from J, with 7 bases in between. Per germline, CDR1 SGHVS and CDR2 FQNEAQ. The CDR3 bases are TGTGCCAGCAGCTTAGCCCGAGGGTACGAGCAGTACTTC. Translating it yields CASSLARGYEQYF. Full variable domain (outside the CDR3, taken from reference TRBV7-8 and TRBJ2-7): GAGVSQSPRYKVAKRGQDVALRCDPISGHVSLFWYQQALGQGPEFLTYFQNEAQLDKSGLPSDRFFAERPEGSVSTLKIQRTQQEDSAVYLCASSLARGYEQYFGPGTRLTVT.

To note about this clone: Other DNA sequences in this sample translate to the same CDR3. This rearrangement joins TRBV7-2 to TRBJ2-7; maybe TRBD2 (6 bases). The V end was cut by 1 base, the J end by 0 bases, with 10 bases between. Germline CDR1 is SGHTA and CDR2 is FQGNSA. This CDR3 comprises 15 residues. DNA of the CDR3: TGTGCCAGCAGCTTAGGCCTAGCGTACTCCTACGAGCAGTACTTC. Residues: CASSLGLAYSYEQYF.

Here the CDR3 reads CAWMRSEQFF. The CDR3 nucleotides read TGTGCCTGGATGCGGTCGGAGCAGTTCTTC. V gene TRBV30 combines with J gene TRBJ2-1, with D uncertain. V lost 4 bases, J lost 10 bases, and 8 bases lay in between. In germline, CDR1 is GTSNPN, CDR2 SVGIG (reference sequence). The CDR3 has 10 amino acids.

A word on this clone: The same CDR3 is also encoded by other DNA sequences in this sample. CDR3 DNA: TGCAGCGTTGGGACAGGCCCCTACGAGCAGTACTTC. Translating it yields CSVGTGPYEQYF. The chain is built from TRBV29-1 and TRBJ2-7; 7 bases are shared with TRBD1. The germline V gene encodes CDR1 SQVTM and CDR2 ANQGSEA. The V segment lost 4 bases and the J segment 2 bases; nucleotides outside the gene matches: 2. This CDR3 has 12 amino acids.

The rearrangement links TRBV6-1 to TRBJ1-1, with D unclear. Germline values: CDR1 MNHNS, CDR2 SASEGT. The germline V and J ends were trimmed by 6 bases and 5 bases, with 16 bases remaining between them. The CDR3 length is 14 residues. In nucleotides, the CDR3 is TGTGCCAGCAGCGGCCGGGCCCTCCCGACTGAAGCTTTCTTT. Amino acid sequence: CASSGRALPTEAFF.

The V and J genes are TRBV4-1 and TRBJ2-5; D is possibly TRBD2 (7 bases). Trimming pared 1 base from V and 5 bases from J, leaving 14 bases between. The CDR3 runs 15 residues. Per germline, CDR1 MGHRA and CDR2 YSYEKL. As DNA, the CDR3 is TGCGCCAGCAGCCAAGCCTCGGGGGGCGCGGAGACCCAGTACTTC. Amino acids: CASSQASGGAETQYF.

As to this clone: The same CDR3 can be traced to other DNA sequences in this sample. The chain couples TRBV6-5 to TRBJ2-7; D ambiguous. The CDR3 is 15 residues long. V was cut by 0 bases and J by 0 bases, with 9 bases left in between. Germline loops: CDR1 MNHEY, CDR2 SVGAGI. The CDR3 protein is CASSYSAASSYEQYF. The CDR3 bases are TGTGCCAGCAGTTACTCGGCAGCGAGCTCCTACGAGCAGTACTTC.

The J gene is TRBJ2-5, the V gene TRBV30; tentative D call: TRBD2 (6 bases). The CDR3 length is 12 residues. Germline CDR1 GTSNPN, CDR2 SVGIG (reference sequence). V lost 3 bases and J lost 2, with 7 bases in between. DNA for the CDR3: TGTGCCTGGAGGACTAGTCAAGAGACCCAGTACTTC. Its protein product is CAWRTSQETQYF.

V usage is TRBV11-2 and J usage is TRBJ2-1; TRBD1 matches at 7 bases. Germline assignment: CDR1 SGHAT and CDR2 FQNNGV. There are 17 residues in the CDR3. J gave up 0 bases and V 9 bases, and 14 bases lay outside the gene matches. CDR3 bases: TGTGCCAGTAGTCCAGGGGGACCCGCGGCCTCCTACAATGAGCAGTTCTTC. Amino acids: CASSPGGPAASYNEQFF. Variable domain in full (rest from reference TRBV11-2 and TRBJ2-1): EAGVAQSPRYKIIEKRQSVAFWCNPISGHATLYWYQQILGQGPKLLIQFQNNGVVDDSQLPKDRFSAERLKGVDSTLKIQPAKLEDSAVYLCASSPGGPAASYNEQFFGPGTRLTVL.

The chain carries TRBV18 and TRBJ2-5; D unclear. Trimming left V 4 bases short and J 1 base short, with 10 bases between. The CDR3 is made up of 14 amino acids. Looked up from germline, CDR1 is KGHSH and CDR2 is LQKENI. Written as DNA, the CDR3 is TGTGCCAGCTCACGTGGGAACTCCCAAGAGACCCAGTACTTC. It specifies CASSRGNSQETQYF.

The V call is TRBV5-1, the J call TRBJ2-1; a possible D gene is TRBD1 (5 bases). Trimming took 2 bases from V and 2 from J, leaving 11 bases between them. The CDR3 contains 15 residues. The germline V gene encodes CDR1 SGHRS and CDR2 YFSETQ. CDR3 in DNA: TGCGCCAGCAGCTTCAGGGTAGCTGCCTACAATGAGCAGTTCTTC. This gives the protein CASSFRVAAYNEQFF.

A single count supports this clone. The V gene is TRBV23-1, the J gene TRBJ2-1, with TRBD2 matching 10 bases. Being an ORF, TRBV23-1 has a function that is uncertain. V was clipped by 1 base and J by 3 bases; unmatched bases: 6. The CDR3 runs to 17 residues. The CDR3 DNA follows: TGCGCCAGCAGTCAATTGCGCCTAGCGGGAGACTACAATGAGCAGTTCTTC. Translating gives CASSQLRLAGDYNEQFF.

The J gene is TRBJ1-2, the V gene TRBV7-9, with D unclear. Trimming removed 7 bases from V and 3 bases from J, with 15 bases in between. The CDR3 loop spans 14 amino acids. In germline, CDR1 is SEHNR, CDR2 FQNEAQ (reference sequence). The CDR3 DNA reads TGTGCCAGCACCCCGCCTGGGGAGGACTATGGCTACACCTTC. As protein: CASTPPGEDYGYTF.

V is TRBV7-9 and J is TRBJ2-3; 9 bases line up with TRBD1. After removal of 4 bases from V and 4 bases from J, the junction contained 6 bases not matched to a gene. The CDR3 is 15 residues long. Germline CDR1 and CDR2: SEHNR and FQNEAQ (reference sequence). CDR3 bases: TGTGCCAGCAGCTCGGGACAGGGAGTACCAGATACGCAGTATTTT. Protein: CASSSGQGVPDTQYF.

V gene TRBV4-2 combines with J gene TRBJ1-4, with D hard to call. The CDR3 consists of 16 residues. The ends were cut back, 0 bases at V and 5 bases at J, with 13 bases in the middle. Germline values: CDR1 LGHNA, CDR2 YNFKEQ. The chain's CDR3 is CASSQESGSGNEKLFF. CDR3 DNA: TGTGCCAGCAGCCAAGAATCCGGGAGTGGGAATGAAAAACTGTTTTTT.

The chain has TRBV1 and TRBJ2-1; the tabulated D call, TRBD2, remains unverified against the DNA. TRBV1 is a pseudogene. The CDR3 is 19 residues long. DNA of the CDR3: TGCACCAGCAGCCAAGATCCACTAGCGGGAGAAAGGTCCTACAATGAGCAGTTCTTC. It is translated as CTSSQDPLAGERSYNEQFF.

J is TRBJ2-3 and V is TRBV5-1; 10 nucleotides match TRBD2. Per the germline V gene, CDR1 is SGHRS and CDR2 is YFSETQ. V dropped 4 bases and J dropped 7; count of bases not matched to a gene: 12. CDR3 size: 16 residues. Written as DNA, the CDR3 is TGCGCCAGCAGCCAGGATACTAGCGGGAAGGGGAATACGCAGTATTTT. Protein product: CASSQDTSGKGNTQYF.

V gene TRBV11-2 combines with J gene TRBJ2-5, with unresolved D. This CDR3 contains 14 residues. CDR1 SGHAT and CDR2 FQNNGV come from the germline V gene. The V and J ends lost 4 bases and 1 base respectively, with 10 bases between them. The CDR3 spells CASSSGRFQETQYF. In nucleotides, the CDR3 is TGTGCCAGCAGCTCCGGAAGGTTCCAAGAGACCCAGTACTTC.

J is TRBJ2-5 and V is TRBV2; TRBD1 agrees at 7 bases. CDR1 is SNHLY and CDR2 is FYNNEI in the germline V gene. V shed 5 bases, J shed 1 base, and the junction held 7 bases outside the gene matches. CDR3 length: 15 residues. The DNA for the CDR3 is TGTGCCAGCAGTTGGGACAGATCTCTCCAAGAGACCCAGTACTTC. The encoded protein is CASSWDRSLQETQYF.

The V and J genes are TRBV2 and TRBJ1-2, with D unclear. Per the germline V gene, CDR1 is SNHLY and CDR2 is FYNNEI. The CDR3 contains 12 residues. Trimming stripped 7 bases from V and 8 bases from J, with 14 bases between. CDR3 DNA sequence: TGTGCCAGCACCCCTGGGGTCGGCGGCTACACCTTC. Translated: CASTPGVGGYTF. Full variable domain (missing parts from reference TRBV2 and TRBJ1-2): EPEVTQTPSHQVTQMGQEVILRCVPISNHLYFYWYRQILGQKVEFLVSFYNNEISEKSEIFDDQFSVERPDGSNFTLKIRSTKLEDSAMYFCASTPGVGGYTFGSGTRLTVV.

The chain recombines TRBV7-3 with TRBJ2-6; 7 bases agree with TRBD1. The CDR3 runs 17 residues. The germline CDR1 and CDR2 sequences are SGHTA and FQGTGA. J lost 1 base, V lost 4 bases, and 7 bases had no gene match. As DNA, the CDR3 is TGTGCCAGCAGCTCACAGGGGCTAGGGTCTGGGGCCAACGTCCTGACTTTC. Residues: CASSSQGLGSGANVLTF.

The DNA of the CDR3 is TGTGCCAGCAGTTTGGGACAGTTCACAGATACGCAGTATTTT. It specifies CASSLGQFTDTQYF. V and J are TRBV27 and TRBJ2-3; TRBD1 aligns across 7 bases. The V gene end was trimmed by 3 bases and the J gene end by 2 bases; junction bases not matched to a gene: 2. Per germline, CDR1 MNHEY and CDR2 SMNVEV (reference sequence). This CDR3 is 14 amino acids long.

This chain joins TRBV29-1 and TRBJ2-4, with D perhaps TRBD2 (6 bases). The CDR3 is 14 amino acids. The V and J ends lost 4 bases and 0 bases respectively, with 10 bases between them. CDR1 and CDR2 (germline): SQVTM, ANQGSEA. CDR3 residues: CSVGGRLAKNIQYF. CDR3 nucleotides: TGCAGCGTTGGAGGGAGGCTAGCCAAAAACATTCAGTACTTC.

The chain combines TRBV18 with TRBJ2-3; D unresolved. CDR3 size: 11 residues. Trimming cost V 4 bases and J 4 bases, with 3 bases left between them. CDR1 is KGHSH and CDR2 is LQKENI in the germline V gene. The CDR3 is CASSLSDTQYF. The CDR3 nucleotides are TGTGCCAGCTCACTTTCAGATACGCAGTATTTT.

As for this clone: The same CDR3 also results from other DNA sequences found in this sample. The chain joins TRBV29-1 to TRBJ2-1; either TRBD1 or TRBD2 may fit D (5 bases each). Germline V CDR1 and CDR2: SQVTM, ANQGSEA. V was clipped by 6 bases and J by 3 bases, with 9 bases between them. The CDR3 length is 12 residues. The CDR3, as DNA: TGCAGCGTGGGGGACGGCTACAATGAGCAGTTCTTC. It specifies CSVGDGYNEQFF.

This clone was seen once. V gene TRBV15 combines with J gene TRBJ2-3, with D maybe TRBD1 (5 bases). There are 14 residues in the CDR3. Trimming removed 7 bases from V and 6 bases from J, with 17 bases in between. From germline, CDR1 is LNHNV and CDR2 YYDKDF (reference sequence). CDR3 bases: TGTGCCACCACCAGGACAACCTTGGGGGATACGCAGTATTTT. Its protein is CATTRTTLGDTQYF.

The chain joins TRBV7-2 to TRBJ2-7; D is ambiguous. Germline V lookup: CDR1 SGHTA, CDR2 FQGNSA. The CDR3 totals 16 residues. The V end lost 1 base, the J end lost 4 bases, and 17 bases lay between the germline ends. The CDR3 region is CASSLVSTTTSYEQYF. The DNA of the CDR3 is TGTGCCAGCAGCTTAGTGAGTACAACGACTTCGTACGAGCAGTACTTC.

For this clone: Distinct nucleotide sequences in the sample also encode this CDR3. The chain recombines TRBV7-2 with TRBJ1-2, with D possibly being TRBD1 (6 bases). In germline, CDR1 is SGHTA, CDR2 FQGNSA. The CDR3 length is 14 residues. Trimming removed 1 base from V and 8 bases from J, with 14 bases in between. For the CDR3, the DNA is TGTGCCAGCAGCTTAGTACAGGGACGTAACGGCTACACCTTC. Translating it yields CASSLVQGRNGYTF.

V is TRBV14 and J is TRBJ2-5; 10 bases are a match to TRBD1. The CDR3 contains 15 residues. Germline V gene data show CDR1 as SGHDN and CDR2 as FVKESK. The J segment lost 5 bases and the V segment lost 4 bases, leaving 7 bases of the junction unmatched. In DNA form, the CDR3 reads TGTGCCAGCAGCCGCCGGGACAGGGGTTGGGAGACCCAGTACTTC. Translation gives CASSRRDRGWETQYF. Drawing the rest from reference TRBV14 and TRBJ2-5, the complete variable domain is EAGVTQFPSHSVIEKGQTVTLRCDPISGHDNLYWYRRVMGKEIKFLLHFVKESKQDESGMPNNRFLAERTGGTYSTLKVQPAELEDSGVYFCASSRRDRGWETQYFGPGTRLLVL.

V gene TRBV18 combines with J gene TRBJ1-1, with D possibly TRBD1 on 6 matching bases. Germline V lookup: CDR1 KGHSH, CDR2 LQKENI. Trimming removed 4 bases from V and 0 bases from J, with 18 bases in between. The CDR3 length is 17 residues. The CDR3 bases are TGTGCCAGCTCACACCTCCCGGACAGTTATTTGAACACTGAAGCTTTCTTT. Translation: CASSHLPDSYLNTEAFF.